This is a list of T cell receptor beta chains from one sample in a study of regulatory T cells in long-lasting Graves disease. MiXCR, run by TCRdb on the multiplex PCR reads, gives a single entry per CDR3 protein. The sample includes 400,000 to 500,000 distinct CDR3 sequences, 16% seen only once; the top ten take around 10%. Another study also made use of these data, one on T cells in Graves' hyperthyroidism and ophthalmopathy.

This material consisted of peripheral blood mononuclear cells (PBMCs), taken at new diagnosis, from a patient treated with antithyroid drugs. All receptors come from a woman in her twenties or thirties with Graves disease. The CDR3 runs from the conserved cysteine through the conserved F or W. Fields, in order: D gene, V gene, J gene, clone size, CDR3 protein, CDR3 DNA. D genes are given only for firm matches. A row's size may be missing; if present it is once, few, many or a size class.

>.|TRBV6-2/TRBV6-3|TRBJ2-7|many
CATPQSLSRDEQYF
TGTGCCACCCCGCAGTCCCTTTCAAGGGACGAGCAGTACTTC
>.|TRBV27|TRBJ1-4|few
CASRRTALATNEKLFF
TGTGCCAGCAGAAGGACAGCCCTTGCAACTAATGAAAAACTGTTTTTT
>TRBD1|TRBV10-3|TRBJ2-1|few
CAIHSGTGAVNEQFF
TGTGCCATCCACTCGGGGACAGGAGCTGTAAATGAGCAGTTCTTC
>TRBD1|TRBV6-1|TRBJ1-4|.
CASSDPGQGVKLFF
TGTGCCAGCAGTGATCCGGGACAGGGTGTCAAACTGTTTTTT
>.|TRBV5-1|TRBJ2-6|few
CASRHGPPGSGANVLTF
TGCGCCAGCAGACACGGTCCGCCAGGGTCTGGGGCCAACGTCCTGACTTTC
>TRBD2|TRBV10-3|TRBJ2-1|many
CATGLAGDGRGEQFF
TGTGCCACCGGACTAGCGGGAGACGGGAGAGGAGAGCAGTTCTTC
>TRBD2|TRBV6-5|TRBJ2-1|once
CASSSLAGGPNYNEQFF
TGTGCCAGCAGTTCACTAGCGGGAGGGCCTAACTACAATGAGCAGTTCTTC
>.|TRBV14|TRBJ2-1|many
CASSRAVEQFF
TGTGCCAGCAGCCGAGCGGTTGAGCAGTTCTTC
>.|TRBV11-2|TRBJ2-5|many
CASSFAGTGLRTQYF
TGTGCCAGCAGCTTTGCCGGGACTGGGTTGCGGACCCAGTACTTC
>TRBD2|TRBV9|TRBJ2-3|few
CASSESLAGPDTQYF
TGTGCCAGCAGCGAATCCCTAGCGGGGCCAGATACGCAGTATTTT
>.|TRBV28|TRBJ2-7|many
CASSLVGLEQYF
TGTGCCAGCAGTTTGGTCGGGTTAGAGCAGTACTTC
>TRBD2|TRBV6-1|TRBJ2-7|few
CASTPLAGGSYEQYF
TGTGCCAGCACCCCCTTAGCGGGAGGGTCCTACGAGCAGTACTTC
>.|TRBV30|TRBJ1-2|many
CAWIEEGNYGYTF
TGTGCCTGGATTGAGGAGGGGAACTATGGCTACACCTTC
>.|TRBV28|TRBJ1-2|.
CASSLFPGQTNYGYTF
TGTGCCAGCAGTTTATTTCCGGGACAAACTAACTATGGCTACACCTTC
>TRBD1|TRBV7-9|TRBJ2-5|many
CASSLRRQGAETQYF
TGTGCCAGCAGCCTACGACGACAGGGAGCGGAGACCCAGTACTTC
>.|TRBV10-3|TRBJ2-7|many
CAIRGQSFSEQYF
TGTGCCATCCGGGGTCAGTCCTTTTCCGAGCAGTACTTC
>.|TRBV5-1|TRBJ2-5|few
CASSFRQDPQETQYF
TGCGCCAGCAGCTTCCGACAGGACCCTCAAGAGACCCAGTACTTC
>TRBD1|TRBV4-1|TRBJ1-1|many
CASSQDPKTGGGETEAFF
TGCGCCAGCAGCCAAGATCCGAAGACAGGGGGAGGGGAAACTGAAGCTTTCTTT
>.|TRBV5-1|TRBJ2-1|many
CASSLETGSGSYNEQFF
TGCGCCAGCAGCTTGGAGACAGGAAGTGGCTCCTACAATGAGCAGTTCTTC
>TRBD2|TRBV20-1|TRBJ2-3|many
CSATSRTSGRRTQYF
TGCAGTGCTACTTCACGGACTAGCGGGAGGCGTACGCAGTATTTT
>TRBD2|TRBV7-3|TRBJ2-5|few
CASILETRETQETQYF
TGTGCCAGCATCCTAGAGACGCGGGAGACACAAGAGACCCAGTACTTC
>.|TRBV28|TRBJ2-1|many
CASSPSLYNEQFF
TGTGCCAGCAGTCCATCACTTTACAATGAGCAGTTCTTC
>.|TRBV3-1|TRBJ1-4|.
CASSPQNSNEKLFF
TGTGCCAGCAGCCCACAGAACTCTAATGAAAAACTGTTTTTT
>.|TRBV2|TRBJ1-5|.
CASSDGGQHGPQHF
TGTGCCAGCAGTGATGGCGGCCAGCATGGACCCCAGCATTTT
>.|TRBV6-2/TRBV6-3|TRBJ2-7|many
CASSWPGTPDEQYF
TGTGCCAGCAGTTGGCCCGGGACCCCCGACGAGCAGTACTTC
>TRBD2|TRBV27|TRBJ2-1|many
CASSSRGLAGVNEQFF
TGTGCCAGCAGTTCCCGGGGACTAGCGGGAGTTAATGAGCAGTTCTTC
>.|TRBV27|TRBJ2-4|few
CASSLAVGGGQYF
TGTGCCAGCAGTTTAGCAGTGGGAGGGGGACAGTACTTC
>.|TRBV9|TRBJ2-2|few
CASSGTSSLAGELFF
TGTGCCAGCAGCGGCACTTCTAGTTTAGCCGGGGAGCTGTTTTTT
>TRBD1|TRBV15|TRBJ2-1|few
CATSRQDRGRWGTYNEQFF
TGTGCCACCAGCAGACAGGACAGGGGGAGGTGGGGTACCTACAATGAGCAGTTCTTC
>TRBD2|TRBV28|TRBJ2-2|many
CASSPETGLADRPDTGELFF
TGTGCCAGCAGTCCGGAAACGGGACTAGCGGACCGTCCGGACACCGGGGAGCTGTTTTTT
>TRBD2|TRBV12-3/TRBV12-4|TRBJ2-1|many
CASRGGTSGSPISSSYNEQFF
TGTGCCAGCAGGGGTGGGACTAGCGGGAGCCCAATATCAAGCTCCTACAATGAGCAGTTCTTC